The clone carrying this TCR beta chain was found a few times. Its antigen remains unknown. A much larger clone is a single base away; this may be a read error. The sample originates from a study of metastatic and nonmetastatic thyroid tumors. Whole-study findings and limits: Compared with benign nodules, malignant thyroid tumors were reported to have significantly higher TCR beta diversity in both blood and tumor.

TCRdb called clones again from the PCR reads with MiXCR. The profile shows approximately 24,000 clones, around 14% of them singletons. V was shortened by 5 bases and J by 3 bases, with 14 bases between the two germline ends. This CDR3 region has 15 residues. The entire patient cohort was treatment-naive prior to thyroid surgery. The sample comprised blood. The TCR originated in a female donor with papillary thyroid cancer or a benign thyroid nodule (not recorded which). Some clones in this sample may be carry-over from other donors' samples. V usage is TRBV12-3 or TRBV12-4 and J usage is TRBJ2-4, with D hard to call. The CDR3 sequence is CASSAENLDKNIQYF. The CDR3 DNA follows: TGTGCCAGCAGTGCAGAGAATCTAGACAAAAACATTCAGTACTTC.